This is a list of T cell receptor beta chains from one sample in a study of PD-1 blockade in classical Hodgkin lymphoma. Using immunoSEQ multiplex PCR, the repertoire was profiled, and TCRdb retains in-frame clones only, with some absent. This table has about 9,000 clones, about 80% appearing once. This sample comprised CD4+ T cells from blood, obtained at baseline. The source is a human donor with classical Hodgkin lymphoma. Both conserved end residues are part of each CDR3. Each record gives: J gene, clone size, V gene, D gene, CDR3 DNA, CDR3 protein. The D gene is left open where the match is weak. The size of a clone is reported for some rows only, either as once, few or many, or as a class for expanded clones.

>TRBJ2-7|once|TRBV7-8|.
TGTGCCAGCAGCTTGACGGGAGACTACGAGCAGTACTTC
CASSLTGDYEQYF
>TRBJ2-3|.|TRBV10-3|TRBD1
TGTGCCATCAGTCCACGGACAGGGGAGGATACGCAGTATTTT
CAISPRTGEDTQYF
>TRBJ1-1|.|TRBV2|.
TGTGCCAGCAGTGCCGCGGCAGGGATGGCCGAAGCTTTCTTT
CASSAAAGMAEAFF
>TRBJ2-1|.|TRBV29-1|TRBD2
TGCAGCGTTGTTGTAGCGGGGCACAATGAGCAGTTCTTC
CSVVVAGHNEQFF
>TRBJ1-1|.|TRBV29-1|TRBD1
TGCAGCGTTGTCCCCCATCAGGGGGCGCGCACTGAAGCTTTCTTT
CSVVPHQGARTEAFF
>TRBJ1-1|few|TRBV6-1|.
TGTGCCACCCGGGTTGGGAACACTGAAGCTTTCTTT
CATRVGNTEAFF
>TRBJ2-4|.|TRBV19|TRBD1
TGTGCCAGTAGTATTGGGACAGGGGGGCGGAACATTCAGTACTTC
CASSIGTGGRNIQYF
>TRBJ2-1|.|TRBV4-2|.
TGTGCCAGCAGCCAAGGGGAAGCTAGCGAGAGATACAATGAGCAGTTCTTC
CASSQGEASERYNEQFF
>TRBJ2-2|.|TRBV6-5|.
TGTGCCGCTAGACTTGGAGCGGACACCGGGGAGCTGTTTTTT
CAARLGADTGELFF
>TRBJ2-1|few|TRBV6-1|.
TGTGCCAGCAGTGCTGGCAGGTCACAACCTTACAATGAGCAGTTCTTC
CASSAGRSQPYNEQFF
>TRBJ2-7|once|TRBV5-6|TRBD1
TGTGCCAGCAGCTCGACAGGGGGGGTGTACGAGCAGTACTTC
CASSSTGGVYEQYF
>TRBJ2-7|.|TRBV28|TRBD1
TGTGCCAGCAGCCGACAGGGGGCCTACGAGCAGTACTTC
CASSRQGAYEQYF
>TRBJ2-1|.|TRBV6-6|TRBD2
TGTGCCAGCAGTCGGACTAGCGGTTATAATGAGCAGTTCTTC
CASSRTSGYNEQFF
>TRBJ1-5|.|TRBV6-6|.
TGTGCCAGCAGTTACACGGGGGATCAGCCCCAGCATTTT
CASSYTGDQPQHF
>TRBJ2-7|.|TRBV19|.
TGTGCCAGTAGTAGCAGTCCTAGGTCAGGCGAGCAGTACTTC
CASSSSPRSGEQYF
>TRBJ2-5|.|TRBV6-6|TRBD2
TGTGCCAGCAGTTACTCGGGGGGGGAGACCCAGTACTTC
CASSYSGGETQYF
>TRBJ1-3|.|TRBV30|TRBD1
TGTGCCTGGAGTGTACTCCAGGGGGGCTCTGGAAACACCATATATTTT
CAWSVLQGGSGNTIYF
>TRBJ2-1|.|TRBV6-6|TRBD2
TGTGCCAGCAGTTATGCGCCCCACTTAGCGGGTGAGCAGTTCTTC
CASSYAPHLAGEQFF
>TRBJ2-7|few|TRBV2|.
TGTGCCTCTGGGAGGACGTTCTACGAGCAGTACTTC
CASGRTFYEQYF
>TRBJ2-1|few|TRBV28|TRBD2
TGTGCCAGCAGCGGGGCTAGCGGGATAATTAGTAGCACCTACAATGAGCAGTTCTTC
CASSGASGIISSTYNEQFF
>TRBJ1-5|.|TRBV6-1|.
TGTGCCAGCAGGCGGGTCAATCAGCCCCAGCATTTT
CASRRVNQPQHF
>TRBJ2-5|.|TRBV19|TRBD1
TGTGCCAGTAGTATCAGGGGGCGGGCGGAGACCCAGTACTTC
CASSIRGRAETQYF
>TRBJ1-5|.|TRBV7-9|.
TGTGCCAGCAGCTTAACAGGGCAGGGCAATCAGCCCCAGCATTTT
CASSLTGQGNQPQHF